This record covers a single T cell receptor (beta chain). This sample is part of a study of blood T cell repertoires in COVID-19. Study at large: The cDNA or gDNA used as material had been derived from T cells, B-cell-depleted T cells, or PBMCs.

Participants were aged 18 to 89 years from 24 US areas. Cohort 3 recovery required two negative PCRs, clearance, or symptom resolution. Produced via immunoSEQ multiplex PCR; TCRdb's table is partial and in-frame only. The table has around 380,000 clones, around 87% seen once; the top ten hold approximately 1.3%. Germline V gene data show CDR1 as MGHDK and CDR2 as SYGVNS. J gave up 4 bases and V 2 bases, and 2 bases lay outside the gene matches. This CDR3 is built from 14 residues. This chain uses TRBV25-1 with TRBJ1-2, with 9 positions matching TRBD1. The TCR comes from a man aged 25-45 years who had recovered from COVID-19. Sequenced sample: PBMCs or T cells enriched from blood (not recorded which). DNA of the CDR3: TGTGCCAGCAGTGAAGAGGGACAGGGCTATGGCTACACCTTC. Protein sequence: CASSEEGQGYGYTF.